This is a list of T cell receptor beta chains from one sample in a study of cytomegalovirus exposure and HLA in healthy donors. Measured with immunoSEQ multiplex PCR; TCRdb has only the in-frame clones, and not every one. The sample includes some 130,000 clones, around three quarters of them seen just once. Sequencing was carried out using PBMCs. The receptors come from a male donor in good health and CMV-seronegative. Each CDR3 is given with its conserved first and last residue. Fields, in order: clone size, D gene, J gene, V gene, CDR3 DNA, CDR3 protein. The D gene is left open where the match is weak. Part of the rows lack a size; the others show once, few, many or a class for expanded clones.

clone_size: .; d_call: TRBD2; j_call: TRBJ2-1; v_call: TRBV28; cdr3_nt: TGTGCCAGCAGCCCCGGACTAGCGGGAGTAGGTAATGAGCAGTTCTTC; cdr3_aa: CASSPGLAGVGNEQFF
clone_size: once; d_call: TRBD1; j_call: TRBJ2-2; v_call: TRBV5-1; cdr3_nt: TGCGCCAGCAGCTTGTTAACAGGGGTCACCGGGGAGCTGTTTTTT; cdr3_aa: CASSLLTGVTGELFF
clone_size: few; d_call: .; j_call: TRBJ1-1; v_call: TRBV5-6; cdr3_nt: TGTGCCAGCAGCCCAGGGGTGCCGACTGAAGCTTTCTTT; cdr3_aa: CASSPGVPTEAFF
clone_size: once; d_call: .; j_call: TRBJ1-4; v_call: TRBV18; cdr3_nt: TGTGCCAGCTCACCCTCAGGGAACCATGAAAAACTGTTTTTT; cdr3_aa: CASSPSGNHEKLFF
clone_size: .; d_call: .; j_call: TRBJ1-5; v_call: TRBV7-8; cdr3_nt: TGTGCCAGCAGCTTCCTACCCCGGGACGCAGGGGATCAGCCCCAGCATTTT; cdr3_aa: CASSFLPRDAGDQPQHF
clone_size: .; d_call: .; j_call: TRBJ1-2; v_call: TRBV7-9; cdr3_nt: TGTGCCAGCAGCTTAGGAGGAGTCTATGGCTACACCTTC; cdr3_aa: CASSLGGVYGYTF
clone_size: once; d_call: TRBD1; j_call: TRBJ1-2; v_call: TRBV6-1; cdr3_nt: TGTGCCGGACGTACACAGGGGAGTCGTAACTATGGCTACACCTTC; cdr3_aa: CAGRTQGSRNYGYTF
clone_size: .; d_call: .; j_call: TRBJ1-3; v_call: TRBV5-1; cdr3_nt: TGCGCCAGCAGCTTGGCCGGAGCTTCTGGAAACACCATATATTTT; cdr3_aa: CASSLAGASGNTIYF
clone_size: .; d_call: .; j_call: TRBJ1-1; v_call: TRBV28; cdr3_nt: TGTGCCAGCAGTGACCCAGGTTCTTACACTGAAGCTTTCTTT; cdr3_aa: CASSDPGSYTEAFF
clone_size: once; d_call: TRBD1; j_call: TRBJ1-2; v_call: TRBV5-5; cdr3_nt: TGTGCCAGCAGCTTGGTTTCGGGACAGATTAACTATGGCTACACCTTC; cdr3_aa: CASSLVSGQINYGYTF
clone_size: .; d_call: .; j_call: TRBJ2-1; v_call: TRBV27; cdr3_nt: TGTGCCAGCAGGGAAGGCCAGGATCTTTACAATGAGCAGTTCTTC; cdr3_aa: CASREGQDLYNEQFF
clone_size: .; d_call: .; j_call: TRBJ2-5; v_call: TRBV5-4; cdr3_nt: TGTGCCAGCAGCTTGGACCCGGCAGAGGGGGAGCAGTACTTC; cdr3_aa: CASSLDPAEGEQYF
clone_size: .; d_call: TRBD1; j_call: TRBJ1-2; v_call: TRBV5-6; cdr3_nt: TGTGCCAGCAGCTTGAATCGGGGACAGGGGAAAGGGTATGGCTACACCTTC; cdr3_aa: CASSLNRGQGKGYGYTF
clone_size: few; d_call: .; j_call: TRBJ1-5; v_call: TRBV4-3; cdr3_nt: TGCGCCAGCAGCCAAGATGTAGATCAGCCCCAGCATTTT; cdr3_aa: CASSQDVDQPQHF
clone_size: once; d_call: .; j_call: TRBJ2-3; v_call: TRBV5-5; cdr3_nt: TGTGCCAGCAGCTTGCAGGGGCGCCCCCCAGATACGCAGTATTTT; cdr3_aa: CASSLQGRPPDTQYF
clone_size: .; d_call: .; j_call: TRBJ2-1; v_call: TRBV6-5; cdr3_nt: TGTGCCAGCAGTTACTCGGGGGGGCGAAGAGTTGAGCAGTTCTTC; cdr3_aa: CASSYSGGRRVEQFF
clone_size: .; d_call: TRBD2; j_call: TRBJ2-3; v_call: TRBV11-2; cdr3_nt: TGTGCCAGCAGCCCTAGTCCGGGAGGACCAGATACGCAGTATTTT; cdr3_aa: CASSPSPGGPDTQYF
clone_size: .; d_call: TRBD2; j_call: TRBJ2-7; v_call: TRBV30; cdr3_nt: TGTGCCTGGAGTGTAAGCGGGGGCCCCTACGAGCAGTACTTC; cdr3_aa: CAWSVSGGPYEQYF
clone_size: .; d_call: .; j_call: TRBJ2-7; v_call: TRBV27; cdr3_nt: TGTGCCAGCAGTTTTTTTCAGGGTCCATGGGAGCAGTACTTC; cdr3_aa: CASSFFQGPWEQYF
clone_size: .; d_call: .; j_call: TRBJ1-1; v_call: TRBV9; cdr3_nt: TGTGCCAGCAGCGTAGGAGGCCAATGGGGGGGCATGAACACTAAAGCTTTCTTT; cdr3_aa: CASSVGGQWGGMNTKAFF
clone_size: .; d_call: TRBD1; j_call: TRBJ2-7; v_call: TRBV9; cdr3_nt: TGTGCCAGCAGCGTATTCGATGTACAGGGGGCGGGGAGTAACGAGCAGTACTTC; cdr3_aa: CASSVFDVQGAGSNEQYF
clone_size: .; d_call: .; j_call: TRBJ1-5; v_call: TRBV7-2; cdr3_nt: TGTGCCAGCAGCTCCCTACAGGGTCCCAATCAGCCCCAGCATTTT; cdr3_aa: CASSSLQGPNQPQHF
clone_size: .; d_call: .; j_call: TRBJ1-2; v_call: TRBV28; cdr3_nt: TGTGCCATAGTTCAGGGATATGGCTACACCTTC; cdr3_aa: CAIVQGYGYTF
clone_size: .; d_call: TRBD2; j_call: TRBJ2-4; v_call: TRBV7-9; cdr3_nt: TGTGCCAGCAGCCCTCCTGTGCGGGGCGGGAGACTATTTAGGGACATTCAGTACTTC; cdr3_aa: CASSPPVRGGRLFRDIQYF
clone_size: .; d_call: .; j_call: TRBJ2-3; v_call: TRBV6-5; cdr3_nt: TGTGCCAGCAGTTACTCAGCCCCAGATACGCAGTATTTT; cdr3_aa: CASSYSAPDTQYF
clone_size: few; d_call: TRBD1; j_call: TRBJ1-3; v_call: TRBV7-9; cdr3_nt: TGTGCCAGCAGCTTAAAAGGGACAGGCGATGGAAACACCATATATTTT; cdr3_aa: CASSLKGTGDGNTIYF
clone_size: once; d_call: TRBD1; j_call: TRBJ1-1; v_call: TRBV6-1; cdr3_nt: TGTGCCAGCAGGCTGGGACAGGGGGGCACTGAAGCTTTCTTT; cdr3_aa: CASRLGQGGTEAFF
clone_size: .; d_call: TRBD2; j_call: TRBJ2-1; v_call: TRBV7-9; cdr3_nt: TGTGCCAGCAGGGGGACTAGCGGGAGTAGGAATGAGCAGTTCTTC; cdr3_aa: CASRGTSGSRNEQFF
clone_size: .; d_call: .; j_call: TRBJ2-1; v_call: TRBV2; cdr3_nt: TGTGCCAGCAGTGAGTGGGGGGTAAACAATGAGCAGTTCTTC; cdr3_aa: CASSEWGVNNEQFF